This T cell receptor (beta chain) came from a study of fetal regulatory T cell absence and autoimmunity. Background on the study: IPEX patients had exocrine pancreas autoimmunity without clinical diabetes. Notes on the study in general: Some top pancreas TCR clones were over 80-fold enriched versus cord blood.

CDR1 is SGHNT and CDR2 is YYREEE in the germline V gene (reference sequence). V shed 4 bases and J shed 0 bases, with 7 bases lying between them. The CDR3 has 14 amino acids. Data came from immunoSEQ multiplex PCR; TCRdb stores just in-frame clones and leaves some out. The sample has approximately 46,000 clones, roughly 80% seen once; the top ten hold 0.41%. The sample holds a few counts of this clone. The antigen is undetermined. Material for sequencing was cord blood. The sequence was collected from a newborn boy with IPEX syndrome. The V call is TRBV5-4, the J call TRBJ2-2; D not resolved. In DNA, the CDR3 is TGTGCCAGCAGCATCCAGGCGAACACCGGGGAGCTGTTTTTT. Residues: CASSIQANTGELFF.